This is a list of T cell receptor beta chains from one sample in a study of cytomegalovirus exposure and HLA in healthy donors. Clones were read by immunoSEQ multiplex PCR, and TCRdb kept only the in-frame ones, dropping some. The sample yields 50,000 to 65,000 clones, roughly 70% seen once. Sequencing used PBMCs. The receptors were gathered from a man aged 45 to 65 in good health and CMV-seropositive. The CDR3 runs from the conserved cysteine through the conserved F or W. The D gene is left open where the match is weak. The size of a clone is reported for some rows only, either as once, few or many, or as a class for expanded clones.

clone_size	cdr3_length	j_call	v_call	d_call	cdr3_aa	cdr3_nt
.	14	TRBJ1-2	TRBV6-6	.	CASSYQQGTYGYTF	TGTGCCAGCAGTTATCAACAGGGAACCTATGGCTACACCTTC
.	13	TRBJ2-5	TRBV15	.	CATSRDRGETQYF	TGTGCCACCAGCAGAGATCGAGGGGAGACCCAGTACTTC
.	14	TRBJ2-1	TRBV28	TRBD2	CASSFPGLANEQFF	TGTGCCAGCAGTTTCCCGGGACTAGCCAATGAGCAGTTCTTC
.	16	TRBJ2-3	TRBV7-6	TRBD2	CASSLGLSRGTDTQYF	TGTGCCAGCAGCCTGGGACTATCCCGGGGCACAGATACGCAGTATTTT
once	15	TRBJ2-1	TRBV7-2	.	CASSSPVIAGNEQFF	TGTGCCAGCAGCTCCCCGGTGATAGCCGGGAATGAGCAGTTCTTC
.	16	TRBJ1-1	TRBV27	.	CASSSPRPARDTEAFF	TGTGCCAGCAGTTCCCCCCGTCCCGCCCGAGACACTGAAGCTTTCTTT
.	11	TRBJ2-2	TRBV30	.	CAWRGGGELFF	TGTGCCTGGAGAGGAGGCGGGGAGCTGTTTTTT
.	15	TRBJ2-7	TRBV7-8	.	CASSLAYQGNYEQYF	TGTGCCAGCAGCTTAGCGTACCAGGGAAACTACGAGCAGTACTTC
.	13	TRBJ2-1	TRBV10-2	.	CASSDWRNNEQFF	TGCGCCAGCAGTGATTGGAGAAACAATGAGCAGTTCTTC
.	14	TRBJ1-1	TRBV6-6	.	CASRAGRLNTEAFF	TGTGCCAGCAGGGCGGGACGCCTGAACACTGAAGCTTTCTTT
.	12	TRBJ2-4	TRBV7-9	TRBD1	CASSTQYGTGYF	TGTGCCAGCAGCACACAATACGGGACAGGCTACTTC
.	17	TRBJ1-5	TRBV5-4	TRBD1	CASSLGGQGGINQPQHF	TGTGCCAGCAGCTTGGGCGGACAGGGGGGCATCAATCAGCCCCAGCATTTT
.	14	TRBJ1-4	TRBV27	TRBD1	CASLQGINNEKLFF	TGTGCCAGCCTACAGGGGATCAATAATGAAAAACTGTTTTTT
.	12	TRBJ1-2	TRBV11-2	.	CASSFDADGYTF	TGTGCCAGCAGCTTCGACGCGGATGGCTACACCTTC
.	16	TRBJ2-2	TRBV6-1	TRBD2	CASSELAGGLGGELFF	TGTGCCAGCAGTGAATTAGCGGGAGGGCTCGGCGGGGAGCTGTTTTTT
.	14	TRBJ2-7	TRBV10-1	.	CASSPETSRGEQYF	TGCGCCAGCAGTCCCGAGACGTCGCGGGGCGAGCAGTACTTC
.	14	TRBJ2-2	TRBV29-1	TRBD1	CSTHRGGNTGELFF	TGCAGCACCCACAGGGGTGGGAACACCGGGGAGCTGTTTTTT
.	17	TRBJ2-7	TRBV4-1	TRBD2	CASSRGLAGGPPYEQYF	TGCGCCAGCAGCCGAGGACTAGCGGGAGGGCCGCCCTACGAGCAGTACTTC
once	18	TRBJ2-1	TRBV7-3	TRBD2	CASSSSPPSGRIYNEQFF	TGTGCCAGCAGCTCCTCCCCCCCTAGCGGCAGAATCTACAATGAGCAGTTCTTC
once	15	TRBJ1-3	TRBV27	.	CASSRSGYSGNTIYF	TGTGCCAGCAGTCGGTCAGGGTACTCTGGAAACACCATATATTTT
few	12	TRBJ2-1	TRBV5-4	.	CASSLDSGEQFF	TGTGCCAGCAGCTTGGATTCGGGGGAGCAGTTCTTC
few	11	TRBJ1-2	TRBV30	.	CAWRSRYGYTF	TGTGCCTGGAGATCCAGATATGGCTACACCTTC
.	16	TRBJ2-7	TRBV19	TRBD2	CASSRGTSGTSYEQYF	TGTGCCAGTAGTCGGGGGACTAGCGGGACCTCCTACGAGCAGTACTTC
.	12	TRBJ1-2	TRBV10-2	.	CASTAGDGGYTF	TGCGCCAGCACCGCAGGGGACGGGGGCTACACCTTC
.	15	TRBJ1-3	TRBV4-3	.	CASSQDRAAGNTIYF	TGCGCCAGCAGCCAAGACAGGGCTGCAGGAAACACCATATATTTT
.	15	TRBJ1-1	TRBV5-1	.	CASSSGSPLNTEAFF	TGCGCCAGCAGTTCCGGGAGCCCCTTGAACACTGAAGCTTTCTTT
.	14	TRBJ1-1	TRBV27	TRBD1	CASRPTGGLAEAFF	TGTGCCAGCAGACCCACAGGGGGCTTGGCTGAAGCTTTCTTT
.	14	TRBJ2-3	TRBV5-1	TRBD1	CASSLETGADTQYF	TGCGCCAGCAGCTTGGAGACAGGGGCAGATACGCAGTATTTT
once	15	TRBJ2-7	TRBV9	TRBD1	CASSVGPGQGYEQYF	TGTGCCAGCAGCGTAGGGCCGGGACAGGGATACGAGCAGTACTTC
.	12	TRBJ2-1	TRBV13	.	CASSPYPNEQFF	TGTGCCAGCAGCCCCTACCCGAATGAGCAGTTCTTC
.	17	TRBJ2-1	TRBV4-1	TRBD2	CASSHPRAGGPYNEQFF	TGCGCCAGCAGCCACCCAAGAGCGGGGGGGCCCTACAATGAGCAGTTCTTC
.	17	TRBJ2-1	TRBV15	.	CATSRDQGSSAYNEQFF	TGTGCCACCAGCAGAGATCAGGGGTCCTCAGCTTACAATGAGCAGTTCTTC
few	17	TRBJ1-3	TRBV23-1	.	CASSQSGAVPGGNTIYF	TGCGCCAGCAGTCAATCGGGGGCGGTCCCTGGCGGAAACACCATATATTTT
.	16	TRBJ1-5	TRBV19	TRBD1	CASEPPAGQGAQPQHF	TGTGCCAGTGAACCACCAGCGGGACAGGGTGCTCAGCCCCAGCATTTT
.	13	TRBJ1-2	TRBV2	.	CASTGGFVYGYTF	TGTGCCAGCACGGGGGGGTTTGTTTATGGCTACACCTTC
.	13	TRBJ1-2	TRBV2	.	CASGPGYDYGYTF	TGTGCCAGCGGGCCAGGGTATGACTATGGCTACACCTTC
.	15	TRBJ2-5	TRBV6-1	.	CASSTRDNLQETQYF	TGTGCCAGCAGTACTCGGGACAACCTCCAAGAGACCCAGTACTTC
.	17	TRBJ1-5	TRBV6-8	.	CASTPQIPTGLNQPQHF	TGTGCCAGCACCCCTCAAATCCCAACAGGGCTCAATCAGCCCCAGCATTTT
.	16	TRBJ2-3	TRBV28	TRBD2	CASSLFSGKGTDTQYF	TGTGCCAGCAGTTTATTTAGCGGGAAGGGGACAGATACGCAGTATTTT
.	14	TRBJ2-7	TRBV6-5	.	CASSYSSGNYEQYF	TGTGCCAGCAGTTACTCATCAGGGAACTACGAGCAGTACTTC
.	15	TRBJ1-1	TRBV10-3	.	CAISESGNLNTEAFF	TGTGCCATCAGTGAATCGGGGAACTTGAACACTGAAGCTTTCTTT
.	14	TRBJ1-1	TRBV2	TRBD1	CASSEVRGQGEAFF	TGTGCCAGCAGTGAGGTCAGGGGACAGGGTGAAGCTTTCTTT